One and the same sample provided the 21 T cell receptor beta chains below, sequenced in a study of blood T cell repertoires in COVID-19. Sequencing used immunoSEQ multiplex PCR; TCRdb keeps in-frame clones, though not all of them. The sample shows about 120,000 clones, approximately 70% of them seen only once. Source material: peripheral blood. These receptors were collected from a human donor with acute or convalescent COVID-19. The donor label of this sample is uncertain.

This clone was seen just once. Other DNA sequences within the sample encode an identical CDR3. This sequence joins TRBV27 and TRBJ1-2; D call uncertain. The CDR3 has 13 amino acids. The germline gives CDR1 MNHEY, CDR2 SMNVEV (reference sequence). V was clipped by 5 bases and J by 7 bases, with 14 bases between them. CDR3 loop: CASSPGDIGGYTF. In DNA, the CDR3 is TGTGCCAGCAGTCCAGGCGATATCGGTGGCTACACCTTC.

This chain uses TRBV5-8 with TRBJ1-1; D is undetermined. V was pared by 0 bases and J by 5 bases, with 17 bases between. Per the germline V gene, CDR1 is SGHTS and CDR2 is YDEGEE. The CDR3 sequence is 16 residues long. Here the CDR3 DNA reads TGTGCCAGCAGCTTGGTCGGACTGGGAACGGGGACTGAAGCTTTCTTT. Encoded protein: CASSLVGLGTGTEAFF.

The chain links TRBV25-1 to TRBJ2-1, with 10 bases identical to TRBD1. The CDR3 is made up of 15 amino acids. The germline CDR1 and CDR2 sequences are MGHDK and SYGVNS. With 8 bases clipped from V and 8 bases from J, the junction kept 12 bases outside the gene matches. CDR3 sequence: CASGPGTGVFYEQFF. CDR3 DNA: TGTGCCAGCGGCCCCGGGACAGGGGTGTTCTATGAGCAGTTCTTC.

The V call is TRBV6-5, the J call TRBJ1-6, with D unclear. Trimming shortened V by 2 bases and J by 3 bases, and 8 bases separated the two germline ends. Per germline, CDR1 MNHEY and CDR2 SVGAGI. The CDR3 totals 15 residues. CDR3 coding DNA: TGTGCCAGCAGTTACGGCCAGATCTATAATTCACCCCTCCACTTT. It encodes CASSYGQIYNSPLHF.

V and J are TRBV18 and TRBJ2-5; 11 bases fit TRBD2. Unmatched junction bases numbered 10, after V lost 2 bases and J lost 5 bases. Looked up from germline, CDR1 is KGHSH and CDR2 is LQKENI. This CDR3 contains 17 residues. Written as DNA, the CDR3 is TGTGCCAGCTCACCAAGATCCCTAGCGGGGGGTCAGGAGACCCAGTACTTC. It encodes CASSPRSLAGGQETQYF.

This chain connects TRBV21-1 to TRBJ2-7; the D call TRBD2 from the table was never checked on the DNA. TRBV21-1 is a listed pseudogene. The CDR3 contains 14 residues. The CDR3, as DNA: TGTGCCAGCCCCCCCTCTGGCGGTGCCTACGAGCAGTACGTC. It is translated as CASPPSGGAYEQYV.

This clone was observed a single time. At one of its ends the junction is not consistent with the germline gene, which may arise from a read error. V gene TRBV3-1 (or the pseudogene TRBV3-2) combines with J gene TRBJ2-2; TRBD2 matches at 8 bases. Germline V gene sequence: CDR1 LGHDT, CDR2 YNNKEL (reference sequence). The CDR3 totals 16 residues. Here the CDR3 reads CARSQDRGGAIGELFF. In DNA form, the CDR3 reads TGTGCCCGCAGCCAAGATCGGGGGGGGGCGATCGGGGAGCTGTTTTTT.

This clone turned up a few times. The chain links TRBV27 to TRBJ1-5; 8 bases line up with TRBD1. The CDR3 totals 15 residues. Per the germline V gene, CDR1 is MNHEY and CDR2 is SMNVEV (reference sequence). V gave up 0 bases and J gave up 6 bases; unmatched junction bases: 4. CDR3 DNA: TGTGCCAGCAGTTTATCCCCAGGGGGCGGTCAGCCCCAGCATTTT. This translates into CASSLSPGGGQPQHF.

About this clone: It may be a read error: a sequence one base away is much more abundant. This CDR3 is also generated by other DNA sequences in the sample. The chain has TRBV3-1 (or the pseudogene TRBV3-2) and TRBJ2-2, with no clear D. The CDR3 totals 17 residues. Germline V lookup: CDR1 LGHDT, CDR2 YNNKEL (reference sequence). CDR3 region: CASSQYDMVRNTGELFF. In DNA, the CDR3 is TGTGCCAGCAGCCAATACGACATGGTCAGAAACACCGGAGAGCTGTTTTTT.

As DNA, the CDR3 is TGTGCCAGCAGCAAAGCCCGGGGGGTTATCAATCAGCCCCAGCATTTT. This codes for CASSKARGVINQPQHF. The genes are TRBV21-1 and TRBJ1-5. TRBV21-1 represents a pseudogene. This CDR3 region has 16 residues.

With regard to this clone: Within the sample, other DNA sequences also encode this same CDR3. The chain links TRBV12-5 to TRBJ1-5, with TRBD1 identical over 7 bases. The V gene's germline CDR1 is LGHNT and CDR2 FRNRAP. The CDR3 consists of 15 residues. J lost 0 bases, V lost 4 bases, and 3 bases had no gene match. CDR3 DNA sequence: TGTGCTAGTGGTTCTGGACAGGTTAGCAATCAGCCCCAGCATTTT. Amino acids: CASGSGQVSNQPQHF.

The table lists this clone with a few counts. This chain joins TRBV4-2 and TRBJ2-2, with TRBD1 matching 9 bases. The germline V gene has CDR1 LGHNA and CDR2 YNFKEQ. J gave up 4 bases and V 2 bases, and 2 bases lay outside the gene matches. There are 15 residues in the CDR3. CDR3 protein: CASSQPGQGTGELFF. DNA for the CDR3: TGTGCCAGCAGCCAACCGGGACAGGGCACCGGGGAGCTGTTTTTT.

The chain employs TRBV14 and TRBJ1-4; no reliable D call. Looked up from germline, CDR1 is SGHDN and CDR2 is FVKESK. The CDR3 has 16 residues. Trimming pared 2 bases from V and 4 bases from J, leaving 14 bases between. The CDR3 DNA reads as TGTGCCAGCAGCCAACTACGGCGGAGGAGTAATGAAAAACTGTTTTTT. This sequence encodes CASSQLRRRSNEKLFF. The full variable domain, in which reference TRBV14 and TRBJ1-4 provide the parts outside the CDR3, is EAGVTQFPSHSVIEKGQTVTLRCDPISGHDNLYWYRRVMGKEIKFLLHFVKESKQDESGMPNNRFLAERTGGTYSTLKVQPAELEDSGVYFCASSQLRRRSNEKLFFGSGTQLSVL.

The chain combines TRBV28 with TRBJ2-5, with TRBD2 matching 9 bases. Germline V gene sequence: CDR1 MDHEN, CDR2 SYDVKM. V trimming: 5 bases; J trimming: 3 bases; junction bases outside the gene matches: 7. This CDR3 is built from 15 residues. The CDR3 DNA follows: TGTGCCAGCAGTGAGTTGGCGGGGGGGAAAGAGACCCAGTACTTC. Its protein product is CASSELAGGKETQYF. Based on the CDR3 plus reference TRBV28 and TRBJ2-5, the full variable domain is DVKVTQSSRYLVKRTGEKVFLECVQDMDHENMFWYRQDPGLGLRLIYFSYDVKMKEKGDIPEGYSVSREKKERFSLILESASTNQTSMYLCASSELAGGKETQYFGPGTRLLVL.

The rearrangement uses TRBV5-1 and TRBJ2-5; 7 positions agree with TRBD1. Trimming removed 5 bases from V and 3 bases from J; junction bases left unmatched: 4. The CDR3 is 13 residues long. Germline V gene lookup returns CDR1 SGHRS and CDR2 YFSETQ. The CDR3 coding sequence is TGCGCCAGCAGGCCCGGGACAGAAGAGACCCAGTACTTC. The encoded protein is CASRPGTEETQYF.

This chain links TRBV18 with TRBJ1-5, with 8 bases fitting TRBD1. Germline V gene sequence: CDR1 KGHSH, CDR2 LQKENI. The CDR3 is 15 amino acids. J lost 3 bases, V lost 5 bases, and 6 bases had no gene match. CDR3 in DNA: TGTGCCAGCTCAACCGACAGGGGCCCCAATCAGCCCCAGCATTTT. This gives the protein CASSTDRGPNQPQHF.

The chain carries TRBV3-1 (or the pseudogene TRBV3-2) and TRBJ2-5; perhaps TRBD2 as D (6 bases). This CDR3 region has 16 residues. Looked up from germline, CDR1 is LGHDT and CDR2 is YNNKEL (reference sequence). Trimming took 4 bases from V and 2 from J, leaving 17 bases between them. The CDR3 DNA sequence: TGTGCCAGCAGCCGACGAGGAGGGGTAGAACAAGAGACCCAGTACTTC. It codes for CASSRRGGVEQETQYF.

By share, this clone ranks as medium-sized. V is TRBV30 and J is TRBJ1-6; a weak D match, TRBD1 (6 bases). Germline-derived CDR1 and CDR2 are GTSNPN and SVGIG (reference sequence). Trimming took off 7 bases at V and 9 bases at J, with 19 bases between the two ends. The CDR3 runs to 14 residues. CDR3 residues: CASRPPGGRSPLHF. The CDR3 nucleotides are TGTGCCTCACGCCCCCCCGGGGGGCGTTCACCCCTCCACTTT.

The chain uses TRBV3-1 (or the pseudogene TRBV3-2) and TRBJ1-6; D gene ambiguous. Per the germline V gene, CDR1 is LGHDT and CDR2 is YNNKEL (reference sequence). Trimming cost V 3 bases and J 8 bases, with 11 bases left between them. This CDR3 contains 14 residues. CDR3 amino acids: CASSHRLSDSPLHF. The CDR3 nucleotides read TGTGCCAGCAGCCACAGACTGTCTGATTCACCCCTCCACTTT.

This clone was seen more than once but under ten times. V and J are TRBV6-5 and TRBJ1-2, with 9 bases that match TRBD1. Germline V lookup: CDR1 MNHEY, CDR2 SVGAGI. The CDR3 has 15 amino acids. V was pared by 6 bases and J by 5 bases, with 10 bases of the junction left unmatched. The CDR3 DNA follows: TGTGCCAGCAGGGCGGACAGGGGTCCGGAGTATGGCTACACCTTC. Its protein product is CASRADRGPEYGYTF.

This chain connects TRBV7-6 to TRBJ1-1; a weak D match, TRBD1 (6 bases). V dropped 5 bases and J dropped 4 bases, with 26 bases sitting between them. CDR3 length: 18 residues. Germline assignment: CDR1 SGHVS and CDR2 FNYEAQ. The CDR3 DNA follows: TGTGCCAGCAGCCCTTTTCGCAGGGGCTCCGCTTTGATCACTGAAGCTTTCTTT. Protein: CASSPFRRGSALITEAFF.